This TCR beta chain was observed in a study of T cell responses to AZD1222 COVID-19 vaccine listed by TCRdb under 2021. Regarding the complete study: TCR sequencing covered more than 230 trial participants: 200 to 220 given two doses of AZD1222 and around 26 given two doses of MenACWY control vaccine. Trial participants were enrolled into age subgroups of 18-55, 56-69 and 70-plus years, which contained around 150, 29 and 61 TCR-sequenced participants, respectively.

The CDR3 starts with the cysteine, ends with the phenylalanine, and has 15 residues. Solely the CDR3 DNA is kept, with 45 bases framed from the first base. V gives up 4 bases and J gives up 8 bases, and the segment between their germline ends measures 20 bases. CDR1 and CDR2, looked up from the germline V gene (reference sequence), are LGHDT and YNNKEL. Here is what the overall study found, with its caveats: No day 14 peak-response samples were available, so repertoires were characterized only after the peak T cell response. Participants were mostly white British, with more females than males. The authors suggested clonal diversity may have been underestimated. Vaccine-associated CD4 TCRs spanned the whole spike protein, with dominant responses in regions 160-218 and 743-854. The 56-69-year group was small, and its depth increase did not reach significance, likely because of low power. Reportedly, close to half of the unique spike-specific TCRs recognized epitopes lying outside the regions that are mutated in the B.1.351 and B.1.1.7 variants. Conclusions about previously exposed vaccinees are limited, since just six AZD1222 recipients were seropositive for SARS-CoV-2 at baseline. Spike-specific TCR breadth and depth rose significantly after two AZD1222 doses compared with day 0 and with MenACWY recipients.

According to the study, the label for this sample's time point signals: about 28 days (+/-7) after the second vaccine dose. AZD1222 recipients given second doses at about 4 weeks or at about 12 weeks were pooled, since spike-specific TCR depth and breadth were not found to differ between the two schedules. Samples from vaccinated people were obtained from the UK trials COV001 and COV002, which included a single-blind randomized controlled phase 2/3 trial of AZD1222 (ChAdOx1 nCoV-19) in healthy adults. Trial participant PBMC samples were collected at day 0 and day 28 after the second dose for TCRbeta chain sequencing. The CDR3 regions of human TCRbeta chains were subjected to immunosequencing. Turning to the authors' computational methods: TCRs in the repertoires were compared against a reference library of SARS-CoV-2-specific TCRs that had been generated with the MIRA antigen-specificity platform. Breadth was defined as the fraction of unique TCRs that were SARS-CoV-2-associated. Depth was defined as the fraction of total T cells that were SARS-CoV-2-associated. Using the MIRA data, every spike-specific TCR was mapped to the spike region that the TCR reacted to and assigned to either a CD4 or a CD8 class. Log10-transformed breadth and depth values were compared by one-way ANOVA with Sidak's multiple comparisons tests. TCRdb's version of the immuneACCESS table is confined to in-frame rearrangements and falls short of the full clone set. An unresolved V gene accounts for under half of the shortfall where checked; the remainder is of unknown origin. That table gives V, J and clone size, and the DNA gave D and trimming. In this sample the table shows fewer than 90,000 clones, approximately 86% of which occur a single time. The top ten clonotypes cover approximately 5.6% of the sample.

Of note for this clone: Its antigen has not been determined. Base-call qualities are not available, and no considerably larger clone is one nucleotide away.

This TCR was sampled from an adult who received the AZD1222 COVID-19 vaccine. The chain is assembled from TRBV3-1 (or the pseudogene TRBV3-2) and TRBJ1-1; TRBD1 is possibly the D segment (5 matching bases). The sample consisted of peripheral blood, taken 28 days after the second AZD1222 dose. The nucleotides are TGTGCCAGCAGCCCCTCATTCCGGGGGAGCCTAGAAGCTTTCTTT. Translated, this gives CASSPSFRGSLEAFF.